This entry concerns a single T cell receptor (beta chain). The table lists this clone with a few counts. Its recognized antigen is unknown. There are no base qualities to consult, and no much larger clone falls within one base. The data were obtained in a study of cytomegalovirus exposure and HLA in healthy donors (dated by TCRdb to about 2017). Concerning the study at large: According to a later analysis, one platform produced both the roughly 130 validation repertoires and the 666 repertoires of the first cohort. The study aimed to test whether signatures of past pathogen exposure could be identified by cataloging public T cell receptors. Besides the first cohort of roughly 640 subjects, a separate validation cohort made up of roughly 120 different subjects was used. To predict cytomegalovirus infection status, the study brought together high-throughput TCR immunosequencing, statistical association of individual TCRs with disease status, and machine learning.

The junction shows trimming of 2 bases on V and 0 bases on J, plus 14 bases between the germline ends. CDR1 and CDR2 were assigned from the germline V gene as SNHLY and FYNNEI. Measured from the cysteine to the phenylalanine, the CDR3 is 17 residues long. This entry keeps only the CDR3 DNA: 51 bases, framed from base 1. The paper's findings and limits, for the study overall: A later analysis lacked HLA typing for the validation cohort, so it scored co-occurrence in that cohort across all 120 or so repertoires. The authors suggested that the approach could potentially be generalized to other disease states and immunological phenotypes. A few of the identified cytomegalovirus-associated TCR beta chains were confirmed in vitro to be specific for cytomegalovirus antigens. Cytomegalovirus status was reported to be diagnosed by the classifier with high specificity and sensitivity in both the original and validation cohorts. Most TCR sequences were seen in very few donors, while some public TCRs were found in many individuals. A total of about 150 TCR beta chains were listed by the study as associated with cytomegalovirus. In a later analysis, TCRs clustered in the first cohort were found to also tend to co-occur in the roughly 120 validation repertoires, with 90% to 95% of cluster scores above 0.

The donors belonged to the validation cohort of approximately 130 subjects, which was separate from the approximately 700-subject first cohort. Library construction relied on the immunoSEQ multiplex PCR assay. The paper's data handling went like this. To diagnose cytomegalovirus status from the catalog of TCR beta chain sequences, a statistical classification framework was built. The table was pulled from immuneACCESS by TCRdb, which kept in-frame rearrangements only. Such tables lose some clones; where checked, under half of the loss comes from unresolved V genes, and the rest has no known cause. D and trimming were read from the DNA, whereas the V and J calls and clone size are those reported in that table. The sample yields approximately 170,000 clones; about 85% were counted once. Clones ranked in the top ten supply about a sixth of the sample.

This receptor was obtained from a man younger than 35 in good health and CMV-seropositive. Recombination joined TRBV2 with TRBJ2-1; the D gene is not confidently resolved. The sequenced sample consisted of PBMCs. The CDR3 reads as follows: CASSESPPMSSYNEQFF. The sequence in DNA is TGTGCCAGCAGTGAATCCCCCCCGATGAGCTCCTACAATGAGCAGTTCTTC.